What follows describes a single T cell receptor (beta chain). The CDR3 length is 13 residues. V lost 6 bases and J lost 5, with 11 bases in between. Germline assignment: CDR1 MDHEN and CDR2 SYDVKM. The data are from a study of T cell responses to AZD1222 COVID-19 vaccine. Profiled with immunoSEQ multiplex PCR; TCRdb holds only in-frame clones, not every one. The table lists about 110,000 clones, about nine tenths of them singletons, with 6% to 9% in the top ten. This receptor was taken from an adult who received the AZD1222 COVID-19 vaccine. The gene calls are TRBV28 and TRBJ2-1, with a weak D call TRBD1 (5 bases). The sample in question was peripheral blood, obtained 28 days after the second AZD1222 dose. CDR3 loop: CASRGTGNNEQFF. DNA of the CDR3: TGTGCCAGCAGGGGCACAGGTAACAATGAGCAGTTCTTC.